A single sample gave rise to the 14 T cell receptor beta chains below, sequenced in a study of blood T cell repertoires in COVID-19. Only in-frame clones appear in the TCRdb table, and some are missing; sequencing was by immunoSEQ multiplex PCR. The repertoire has 300,000 or so clones, more than 85% of them found once; the top ten carry over 1%. The sample comprised peripheral blood. Source of these receptors: a man aged 70-80 years with acute or convalescent COVID-19.

The chain joins TRBV24-1 to TRBJ1-5, with 10 bases lining up with TRBD1. With 8 bases clipped from V and 5 bases from J, the junction kept 8 bases outside the gene matches. The CDR3 runs 15 residues. CDR1 is KGHDR and CDR2 is SFDVKD in the germline V gene. In DNA form, the CDR3 reads TGTGCCACCAATAACGACAGGGGGCGGGATCAGCCCCAGCATTTT. Translated, it gives CATNNDRGRDQPQHF.

As DNA, the CDR3 is TGTGCCTGGGCCAAGAGCGGGCCGGGTGAGCAGTTCTTC. Amino acid sequence: CAWAKSGPGEQFF. This chain uses TRBV30 with TRBJ2-1; the D gene is possibly TRBD2 (6 bases). Trimming left V 5 bases short and J 9 bases short, with 17 bases between. Germline assignment: CDR1 GTSNPN and CDR2 SVGIG (reference sequence). The CDR3 totals 13 residues.

This rearrangement joins TRBV5-1 to TRBJ2-5, with TRBD2 matching over 10 bases. V lost 0 bases, J lost 4 bases, and 3 bases stayed unmatched. CDR1 is SGHRS and CDR2 is YFSETQ in the germline V gene. This CDR3 has 15 amino acids. In DNA form, the CDR3 reads TGCGCCAGCAGCTTGGGGCCTAGCGGGAGAGAGACCCAGTACTTC. It codes for CASSLGPSGRETQYF.

The J gene is TRBJ1-2, the V gene TRBV9; perhaps TRBD1 as D (5 bases). The V end was cut by 3 bases, the J end by 8 bases, with 17 bases between. In germline, CDR1 is SGDLS, CDR2 YYNGEE. The CDR3 length is 14 residues. CDR3 sequence (DNA): TGTGCCAGCAGCGCGGACACCGGGTTAAGCGGCTACACCTTC. As protein: CASSADTGLSGYTF.

The rearrangement joins TRBV7-2 to TRBJ2-7; D is unclear. The CDR3 extends over 13 amino acids. Trimming took 2 bases from V and 0 from J, leaving 5 bases between them. The germline V gene encodes CDR1 SGHTA and CDR2 FQGNSA. CDR3 coding DNA: TGTGCCAGCAGCTTATCGAGCTCCTACGAGCAGTACTTC. This codes for CASSLSSSYEQYF.

By frequency in the sample, this clone is medium-sized. The CDR3 sequence: CASSDRVTSGSPDTQYF. CDR3 in DNA: TGTGCCAGTAGTGATCGGGTGACTAGCGGGAGCCCAGATACGCAGTATTTT. V is TRBV19 and J is TRBJ2-3; 12 bases are shared with TRBD2. CDR3 length: 17 amino acids. The V and J ends lost 5 bases and 4 bases, in that order; junction bases with no gene match: 10. Germline assignment: CDR1 LNHDA and CDR2 SQIVND (reference sequence). The full variable domain, rest sourced from reference TRBV19 and TRBJ2-3, is DGGITQSPKYLFRKEGQNVTLSCEQNLNHDAMYWYRQDPGQGLRLIYYSQIVNDFQKGDIAEGYSVSREKKESFPLTVTSAQKNPTAFYLCASSDRVTSGSPDTQYFGPGTRLTVL.

The V and J genes are TRBV3-1 (or the pseudogene TRBV3-2) and TRBJ2-3; 9 positions match TRBD2. From germline, CDR1 is LGHDT and CDR2 YNNKEL (reference sequence). V gave up 4 bases and J gave up 0 bases; unmatched junction bases: 2. The CDR3 runs to 15 residues. In DNA, the CDR3 is TGTGCCAGCAGCCTGACTAGCGGAAGCACAGATACGCAGTATTTT. Its translation: CASSLTSGSTDTQYF.

The chain joins TRBV9 to TRBJ2-1, with 12 bases matching TRBD2. With V trimmed by 6 bases and J by 8 bases, 15 bases remained unmatched. The CDR3 length is 17 residues. CDR1 and CDR2 from the germline V gene are SGDLS and YYNGEE. In nucleotides, the CDR3 is TGTGCCAGCACCCAACACCCGGCTAGCGGGGGGGCTTATGAGCAGTTCTTC. Translation: CASTQHPASGGAYEQFF.

This sequence joins TRBV7-2 and TRBJ2-3; D not certain. The CDR3 totals 13 residues. Deletions cut 2 bases from V and 3 bases from J, with 6 bases between. Germline loops: CDR1 SGHTA, CDR2 FQGNSA. The CDR3 region is CASSLFFTDTQYF. The CDR3 DNA sequence: TGTGCCAGCAGCTTATTCTTTACAGATACGCAGTATTTT.

The genes are TRBV5-6 and TRBJ1-3; D is undetermined. CDR3 length equals 16 residues. Germline lookup yields CDR1 SGHDT and CDR2 YYEEEE. V was clipped by 4 bases and J by 0 bases, with 14 bases between them. In DNA form, the CDR3 reads TGTGCCAGCAGCCCCGGACTGCCTATCTCTGGAAACACCATATATTTT. Amino acids: CASSPGLPISGNTIYF.

This sequence joins TRBV7-2 and TRBJ1-1; unclear D gene. This CDR3 contains 13 residues. With 2 bases removed from V and 1 base from J, the gap between germline ends came to 5 bases. Germline-derived CDR1 and CDR2 are SGHTA and FQGNSA. The CDR3 spells CASSLTGNTEAFF. The CDR3 DNA sequence: TGTGCCAGCAGCTTAACCGGGAACACTGAAGCTTTCTTT.

The chain links TRBV7-6 to TRBJ2-1, with D possibly matching TRBD2 (6 bases). With 2 bases removed from V and 10 bases from J, the gap between germline ends came to 18 bases. This CDR3 is built from 15 residues. The V gene's germline CDR1 is SGHVS and CDR2 FNYEAQ. The CDR3 sequence: CASSLYVTHGGEQFF. The CDR3, as DNA: TGTGCCAGCAGCTTATACGTGACACACGGAGGGGAGCAGTTCTTC.

The V and J genes are TRBV7-9 and TRBJ1-1; 9 bases are shared with TRBD1. CDR3 length: 14 amino acids. Germline values: CDR1 SEHNR, CDR2 FQNEAQ (reference sequence). V lost 5 bases and J lost 4; bases outside the gene matches: 5. Here the CDR3 reads CASSPVTGGTEAFF. In DNA form, the CDR3 reads TGTGCCAGCAGCCCGGTGACAGGGGGCACTGAAGCTTTCTTT.

The chain has TRBV28 and TRBJ2-5; the match to TRBD1 covers 9 bases. This CDR3 comprises 14 residues. CDR1 and CDR2 from the germline V gene are MDHEN and SYDVKM. Losses at the gene ends were 6 bases for V and 9 bases for J; bases not matched to a gene: 11. The CDR3 DNA reads TGTGCCAGCAGGGAAGGACAGGGGTCAAGGGCCCAGTACTTC. Encoded protein: CASREGQGSRAQYF. Filled out from reference TRBV28 and TRBJ2-5, the complete variable domain reads DVKVTQSSRYLVKRTGEKVFLECVQDMDHENMFWYRQDPGLGLRLIYFSYDVKMKEKGDIPEGYSVSREKKERFSLILESASTNQTSMYLCASREGQGSRAQYFGPGTRLLVL.